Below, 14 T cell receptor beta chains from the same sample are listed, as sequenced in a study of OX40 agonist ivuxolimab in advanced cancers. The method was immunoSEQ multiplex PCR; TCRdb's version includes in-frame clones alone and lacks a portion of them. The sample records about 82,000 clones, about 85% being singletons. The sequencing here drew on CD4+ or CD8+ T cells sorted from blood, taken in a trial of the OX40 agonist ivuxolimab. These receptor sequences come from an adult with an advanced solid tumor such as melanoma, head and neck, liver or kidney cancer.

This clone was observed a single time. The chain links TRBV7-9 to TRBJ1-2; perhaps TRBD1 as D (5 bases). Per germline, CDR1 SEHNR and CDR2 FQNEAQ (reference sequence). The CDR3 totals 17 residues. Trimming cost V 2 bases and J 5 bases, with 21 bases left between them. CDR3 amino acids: CASSLLGGRQGGYGYTF. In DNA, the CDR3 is TGTGCCAGCAGCTTATTAGGTGGTAGGCAGGGAGGATATGGCTACACCTTC.

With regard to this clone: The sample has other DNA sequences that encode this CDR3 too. The CDR3 is CSARGEKLFF. The CDR3 region has the DNA TGCAGTGCTAGAGGCGAAAAACTGTTTTTT. The genes are TRBV20-1 and TRBJ1-4; D remains unclear. Per germline, CDR1 DFQATT and CDR2 SNEGSKA (reference sequence). Trimming removed 1 base from V and 8 bases from J, with 2 bases in between. CDR3 length equals 10 residues.

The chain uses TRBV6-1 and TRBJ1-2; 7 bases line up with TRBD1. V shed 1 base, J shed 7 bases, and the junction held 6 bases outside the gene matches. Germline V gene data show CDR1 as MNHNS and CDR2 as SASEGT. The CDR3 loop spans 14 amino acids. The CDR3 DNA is TGTGCCAGCAGTGAAGAAGCAGGGGGAAGTGGCTACACCTTC. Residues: CASSEEAGGSGYTF.

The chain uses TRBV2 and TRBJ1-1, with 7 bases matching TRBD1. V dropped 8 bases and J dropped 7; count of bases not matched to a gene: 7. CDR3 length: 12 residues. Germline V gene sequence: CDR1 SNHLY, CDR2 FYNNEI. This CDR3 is CASLTGYVEAFF. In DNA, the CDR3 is TGTGCCAGCCTGACAGGGTACGTTGAAGCTTTCTTT.

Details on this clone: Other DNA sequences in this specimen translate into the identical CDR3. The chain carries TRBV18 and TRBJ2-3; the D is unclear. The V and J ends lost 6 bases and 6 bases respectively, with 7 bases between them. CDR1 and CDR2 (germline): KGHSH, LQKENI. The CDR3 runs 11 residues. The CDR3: CASSPKDTQYF. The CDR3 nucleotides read TGTGCCAGCTCTCCTAAGGATACGCAGTATTTT. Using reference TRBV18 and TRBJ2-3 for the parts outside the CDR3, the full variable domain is NAGVMQNPRHLVRRRGQEARLRCSPMKGHSHVYWYRQLPEEGLKFMVYLQKENIIDESGMPKERFSAEFPKEGPSILRIQQVVRGDSAAYFCASSPKDTQYFGPGTRLTVL.

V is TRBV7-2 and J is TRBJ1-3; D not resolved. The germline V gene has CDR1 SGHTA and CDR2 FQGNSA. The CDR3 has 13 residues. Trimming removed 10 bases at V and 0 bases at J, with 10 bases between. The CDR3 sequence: CATRFSSGNTIYF. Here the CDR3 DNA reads TGTGCCACCCGGTTTAGCTCTGGAAACACCATATATTTT.

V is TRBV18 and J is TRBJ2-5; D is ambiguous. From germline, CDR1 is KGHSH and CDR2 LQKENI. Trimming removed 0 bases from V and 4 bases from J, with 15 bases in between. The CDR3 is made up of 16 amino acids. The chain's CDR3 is CASSPPSLGSVETQYF. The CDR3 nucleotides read TGTGCCAGCTCACCACCGTCTTTGGGTTCGGTAGAGACCCAGTACTTC.

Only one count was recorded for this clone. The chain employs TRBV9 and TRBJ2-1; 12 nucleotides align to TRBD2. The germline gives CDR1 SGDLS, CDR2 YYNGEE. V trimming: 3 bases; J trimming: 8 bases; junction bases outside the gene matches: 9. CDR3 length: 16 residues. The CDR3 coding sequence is TGTGCCAGCAGCGCCGCTAGCGGGGGGGCCTGGGATGAGCAGTTCTTC. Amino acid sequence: CASSAASGGAWDEQFF.

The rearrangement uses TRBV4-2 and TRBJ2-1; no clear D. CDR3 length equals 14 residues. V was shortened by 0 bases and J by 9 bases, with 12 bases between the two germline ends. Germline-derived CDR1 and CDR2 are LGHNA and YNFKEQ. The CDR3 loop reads CASSQEELVGEQFF. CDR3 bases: TGTGCCAGCAGCCAAGAGGAGCTAGTCGGTGAGCAGTTCTTC.

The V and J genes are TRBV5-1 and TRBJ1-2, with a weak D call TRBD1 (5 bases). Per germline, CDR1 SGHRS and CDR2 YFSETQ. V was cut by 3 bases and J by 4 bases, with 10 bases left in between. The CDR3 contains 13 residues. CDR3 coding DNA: TGCGCCAGCAGCTCGGTGGGGGTCTATGGCTACACCTTC. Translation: CASSSVGVYGYTF.

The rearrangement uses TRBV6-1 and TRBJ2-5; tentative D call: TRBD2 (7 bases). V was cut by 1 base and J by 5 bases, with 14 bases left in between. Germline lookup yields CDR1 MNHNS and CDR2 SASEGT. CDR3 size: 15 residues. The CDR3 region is CASSEDGGAGETQYF. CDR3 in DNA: TGTGCCAGCAGTGAAGATGGGGGGGCCGGGGAGACCCAGTACTTC.

This chain's CDR3 is CASSRGAQGDTQYF. The CDR3 region has the DNA TGTGCCAGCTCACGAGGGGCGCAAGGGGATACGCAGTATTTT. This chain links TRBV18 with TRBJ2-3; D is possibly TRBD1 or TRBD2 (5 bases each). V was shortened by 4 bases and J by 6 bases, with 14 bases between the two germline ends. CDR1 and CDR2 (germline): KGHSH, LQKENI. The CDR3 totals 14 residues.

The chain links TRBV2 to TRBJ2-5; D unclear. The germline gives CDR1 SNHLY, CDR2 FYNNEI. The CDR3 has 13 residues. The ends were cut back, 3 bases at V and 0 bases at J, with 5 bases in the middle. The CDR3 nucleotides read TGTGCCAGCAGTGAGGCCTACCAAGAGACCCAGTACTTC. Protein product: CASSEAYQETQYF.

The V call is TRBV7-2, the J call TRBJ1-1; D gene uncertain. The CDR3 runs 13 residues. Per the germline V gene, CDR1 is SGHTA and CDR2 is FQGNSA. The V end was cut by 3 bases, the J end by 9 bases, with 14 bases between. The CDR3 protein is CASSFLGGSQAFF. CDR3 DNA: TGTGCCAGCAGCTTCCTCGGAGGGAGCCAAGCTTTCTTT.